These 20 T cell receptor beta chains were sequenced from one sample in a study of T-cell reconstitution after alpha-beta-depleted transplantation in children. Construction of the TCRbeta library involved unique molecular identifiers. Using its own MiXCR run on the PCR reads, TCRdb lists one record per CDR3 protein. The sample lists about 830,000 distinct CDR3 sequences, about 16% occurring once. The starting material was PBMCs, mostly from graft donor cells, obtained 360 days after TCRalphabeta/CD19-depleted stem cell transplant. The receptors originated from a male patient younger than 18 who had a stem cell transplant for acute lymphoblastic leukemia, so the T cells may come from the graft donor.

V is TRBV2 and J is TRBJ1-5; 9 nucleotides line up with TRBD1. The ends lost 8 bases at V and 3 bases at J; junction bases unmatched: 5. The CDR3 is made up of 14 amino acids. CDR1 is SNHLY, CDR2 FYNNEI, per germline. In DNA, the CDR3 is TGTGCCAGCTCGGACAGGGGATTCAATCAGCCCCAGCATTTT. It yields the protein CASSDRGFNQPQHF. Complete variable domain (other parts from reference TRBV2 and TRBJ1-5): EPEVTQTPSHQVTQMGQEVILRCVPISNHLYFYWYRQILGQKVEFLVSFYNNEISEKSEIFDDQFSVERPDGSNFTLKIRSTKLEDSAMYFCASSDRGFNQPQHFGDGTRLSIL.

J is TRBJ2-5 and V is TRBV11-2; D is unresolved. Germline V gene lookup returns CDR1 SGHAT and CDR2 FQNNGV. The CDR3 is 17 residues long. Trimming removed 5 bases at V and 5 bases at J, with 24 bases between. This CDR3 reads CASSRKTGPMRLETQYF. Written as DNA, the CDR3 is TGTGCCAGCAGCCGAAAGACCGGACCCATGAGGTTGGAGACCCAGTACTTC.

This clonotype occurred a few times. An end of the junction differs from the germline gene, which may be a read error. The J gene is TRBJ2-7, the V gene TRBV20-1, with 9 bases lining up with TRBD2. Germline V lookup: CDR1 DFQATT, CDR2 SNEGSKA (reference sequence). CDR3 length: 15 amino acids. CDR3 residues: CSPRGASGNLYEQYF. The CDR3 nucleotides are TGCAGTCCTAGGGGCGCTAGCGGGAACCTTTACGAGCAGTACTTC.

In its sample, this clonotype was seen a few times. This chain joins TRBV12-3 or TRBV12-4 and TRBJ2-2, with 10 bases that match TRBD2. J gave up 2 bases and V 3 bases, and 3 bases lay outside the gene matches. The CDR3 is 16 residues long. CDR3: CASSFLAGENTGELFF. CDR3 in DNA: TGTGCCAGCAGTTTCCTAGCGGGGGAAAACACCGGGGAGCTGTTTTTT.

This clonotype occurred a few times. The chain joins TRBV20-1 to TRBJ2-1, with unresolved D. CDR1 and CDR2 (germline): DFQATT, SNEGSKA (reference sequence). There are 16 residues in the CDR3. V was cut by 3 bases and J by 3 bases, with 18 bases left in between. CDR3 sequence (DNA): TGCAGTGCTAGCGAGCGAAAACGGACCCTCTACAATGAGCAGTTCTTC. Protein product: CSASERKRTLYNEQFF.

This clonotype was seen only once. The CDR3 reads CSVRQIYGYTF. The CDR3, as DNA: TGCAGCGTGAGACAGATCTATGGCTACACCTTC. The chain couples TRBV29-1 to TRBJ1-2; the D gene is possibly TRBD1 (5 bases). The V gene's germline CDR1 is SQVTM and CDR2 ANQGSEA. The V and J ends lost 6 bases and 4 bases respectively, with 9 bases between them. This CDR3 contains 11 residues.

In this sample, this clonotype turned up a few times. The chain links TRBV5-5 to TRBJ1-6, with D maybe TRBD1 (5 bases). CDR3 size: 15 residues. V was trimmed by 5 bases and J by 6 bases, leaving 15 bases between them. Looked up from germline, CDR1 is SGHKS and CDR2 is YYEKEE (reference sequence). This CDR3 is CASSSVRGGNSPLHF. DNA of the CDR3: TGTGCCAGCAGTTCCGTCCGGGGCGGTAATTCACCCCTCCACTTT.

The chain is built from TRBV5-1 and TRBJ2-7; 9 positions match TRBD1. The germline V gene has CDR1 SGHRS and CDR2 YFSETQ. This CDR3 comprises 18 residues. Germline trimming cut 1 base from V and 1 base from J; bases unmatched to any gene: 12. CDR3 nucleotides: TGCGCCAGCAGCTTGAGGGGACAGGGCAGAAGCGTATCCTACGAGCAGTACTTC. The encoded protein is CASSLRGQGRSVSYEQYF.

A few counts support this clonotype. The J gene is TRBJ2-3, the V gene TRBV7-4; 11 bases are a match to TRBD2. Trimming cost V 1 base and J 5 bases; bases outside gene matches: 5. The germline gives CDR1 SGHVT, CDR2 SQSDAQ. The CDR3 consists of 16 residues. CDR3 loop: CASSLVSLAGEDTQYF. The CDR3 DNA reads TGTGCCAGCAGCTTAGTATCACTAGCGGGAGAAGATACGCAGTATTTT.

The V call is TRBV10-3, the J call TRBJ1-5; TRBD1 aligns across 9 bases. V lost 9 bases and J lost 5; bases outside the gene matches: 5. The CDR3 runs 13 residues. The germline V gene encodes CDR1 ENHRY and CDR2 SYGVKD. The CDR3 coding sequence is TGTGCCATGGGGACAGGGTGGGATCAGCCCCAGCATTTT. The encoded protein is CAMGTGWDQPQHF.

This clonotype has more than one count but fewer than ten. The CDR3 protein is CASSQGLSNEQFF. The CDR3 bases are TGTGCCAGCAGCCAAGGCCTGAGCAATGAGCAGTTCTTC. V and J are TRBV14 and TRBJ2-1; D uncertain. CDR3 size: 13 residues. Germline assignment: CDR1 SGHDN and CDR2 FVKESK. V lost 1 base and J lost 6, with 7 bases in between.

The CDR3, as DNA: TGTGCCAGCAGCTCCCCCCTAGCGGGGACCACAGATACGCAGTATTTT. It encodes CASSSPLAGTTDTQYF. The chain carries TRBV7-8 and TRBJ2-3, with TRBD2 identical over 9 bases. Unmatched junction bases numbered 7, after V lost 4 bases and J lost 2 bases. The CDR3 contains 16 residues. CDR1 SGHVS and CDR2 FQNEAQ come from the germline V gene.

The rearrangement joins TRBV5-6 to TRBJ2-2; D may be TRBD2 (6 bases). CDR3 length equals 16 residues. Trimming stripped 4 bases from V and 2 bases from J, with 15 bases between. Germline CDR1 SGHDT, CDR2 YYEEEE. The CDR3 sequence is CASSRGPGSNTGELFF. Written as DNA, the CDR3 is TGTGCCAGCAGCCGCGGGCCCGGGAGCAACACCGGGGAGCTGTTTTTT.

The rearrangement uses TRBV30 and TRBJ2-7; D tentatively fits TRBD1 or TRBD2 (5 bases each). Germline V gene sequence: CDR1 GTSNPN, CDR2 SVGIG (reference sequence). The CDR3 covers 12 residues. Trimming cost V 3 bases and J 7 bases, with 13 bases left between them. The CDR3 protein is CAWSTRGREQYF. The CDR3 DNA reads TGTGCCTGGAGCACTCGGGGCCGGGAGCAGTACTTC. The whole variable domain, filled in from reference TRBV30 and TRBJ2-7, reads SQTIHQWPATLVQPVGSPLSLECTVEGTSNPNLYWYRQAAGRGLQLLFYSVGIGQISSEVPQNLSASRPQDRQFILSSKKLLLSDSGFYLCAWSTRGREQYFGPGTRLTVT.

This chain joins TRBV9 and TRBJ1-1; TRBD1 might be the D (5 bases). Germline values: CDR1 SGDLS, CDR2 YYNGEE. This CDR3 is 14 amino acids long. V was cut by 0 bases and J by 8 bases, with 14 bases left in between. The CDR3 bases are TGTGCCAGCAGCGTAGCTCCGGGACGTCGAGAAGCTTTCTTT. Its protein product is CASSVAPGRREAFF.

This clonotype was counted between two and nine times. The CDR3: CASSLMAGAYSYNEQFF. The CDR3 DNA is TGCGCCAGCAGCTTGATGGCGGGAGCCTACTCCTACAATGAGCAGTTCTTC. The genes are TRBV5-1 and TRBJ2-1; 7 bases match TRBD2. The CDR3 length is 17 residues. The ends lost 1 base at V and 0 bases at J; junction bases unmatched: 7. The germline V gene encodes CDR1 SGHRS and CDR2 YFSETQ.

The chain links TRBV7-6 to TRBJ1-2; D possibly corresponds to TRBD1 (6 bases). The CDR3 runs 14 residues. Germline V gene data show CDR1 as SGHVS and CDR2 as FNYEAQ. The V end was cut by 2 bases, the J end by 8 bases, with 15 bases between. The chain's CDR3 is CASSLTRQGMGYTF. CDR3 in DNA: TGTGCCAGCAGCTTAACTCGGCAGGGGATGGGCTACACCTTC.

A few counts support this clonotype. The rearrangement links TRBV10-3 to TRBJ1-1, with D perhaps TRBD1 (6 bases). Trimming cost V 6 bases and J 4 bases, with 12 bases left between them. From germline, CDR1 is ENHRY and CDR2 SYGVKD. The CDR3 consists of 13 residues. The CDR3 coding sequence is TGTGCCATCAGAAAAGGGGGAAGCACTGAAGCTTTCTTT. It is translated as CAIRKGGSTEAFF.

V usage is TRBV12-3 or TRBV12-4 and J usage is TRBJ2-3; D is unclear. The CDR3 has 14 residues. V gave up 4 bases and J gave up 2 bases, with 10 bases separating them. CDR3 sequence: CASSSVGPTDTQYF. DNA of the CDR3: TGTGCCAGCAGTTCAGTTGGGCCCACAGATACGCAGTATTTT.

Worth noting for this clonotype: The CDR3 ends on some other residue instead of the conserved phenylalanine or tryptophan, so this is likely a read error. It is unclear where the CDR3 begins or ends on the DNA, so no DNA is shown, and the CDR3 is as TCRdb lists it. The J gene is TRBJ2-1, the V gene TRBV7-9; the table's D gene call, TRBD2, was not cross checked with the DNA. The CDR3 is 13 residues long, ends included. CDR1 SEHNR and CDR2 FQNEAQ come from the germline V gene (reference sequence). The chain's CDR3 is CASSATAGLVRTG.